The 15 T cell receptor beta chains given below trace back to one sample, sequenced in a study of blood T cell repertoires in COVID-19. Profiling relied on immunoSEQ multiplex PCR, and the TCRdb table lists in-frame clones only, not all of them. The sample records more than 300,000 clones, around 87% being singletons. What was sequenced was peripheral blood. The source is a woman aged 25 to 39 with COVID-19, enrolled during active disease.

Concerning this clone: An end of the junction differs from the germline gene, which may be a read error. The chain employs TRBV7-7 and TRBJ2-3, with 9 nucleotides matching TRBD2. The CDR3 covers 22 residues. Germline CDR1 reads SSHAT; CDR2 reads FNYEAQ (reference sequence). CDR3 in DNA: TGTGCTAGCATCTCCGGCCCGGACCTCTTCCATGTAGCGGGAGAGGGCACAGATACGCAGTATTTT. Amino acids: CASISGPDLFHVAGEGTDTQYF. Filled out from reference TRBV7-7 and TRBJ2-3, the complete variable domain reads GAGVSQSPRYKVTKRGQDVTLRCDPISSHATLYWYQQALGQGPEFLTYFNYEAQPDKSGLPSDRFSAERPEGSISTLTIQRTEQRDSAMYRCASISGPDLFHVAGEGTDTQYFGPGTRLTVL.

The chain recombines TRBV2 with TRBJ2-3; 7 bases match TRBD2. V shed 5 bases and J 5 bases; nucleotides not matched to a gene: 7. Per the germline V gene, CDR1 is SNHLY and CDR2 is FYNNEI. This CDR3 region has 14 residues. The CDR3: CASSTTSNLDTQYF. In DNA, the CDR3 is TGTGCCAGCAGTACGACTAGCAATCTAGATACGCAGTATTTT.

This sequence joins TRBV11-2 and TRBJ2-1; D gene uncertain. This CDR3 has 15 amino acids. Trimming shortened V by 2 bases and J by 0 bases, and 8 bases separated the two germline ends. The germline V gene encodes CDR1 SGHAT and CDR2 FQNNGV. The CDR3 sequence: CASSLRLTSYNEQFF. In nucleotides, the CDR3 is TGTGCCAGCAGCTTACGACTTACCTCCTACAATGAGCAGTTCTTC.

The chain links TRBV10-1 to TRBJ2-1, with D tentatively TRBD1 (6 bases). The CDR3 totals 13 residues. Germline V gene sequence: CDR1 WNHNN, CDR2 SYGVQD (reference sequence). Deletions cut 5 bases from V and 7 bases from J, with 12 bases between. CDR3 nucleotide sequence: TGCGCCAGCAGTCCTACAGGGTCGAATGAGCAGTTCTTC. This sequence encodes CASSPTGSNEQFF.

The CDR3 loop is CASRGQGSGTQYF. CDR3 DNA: TGCGCCAGCAGGGGACAGGGTTCGGGGACCCAGTACTTC. The chain combines TRBV5-1 with TRBJ2-5; TRBD1 agrees at 9 bases. Germline-derived CDR1 and CDR2 are SGHRS and YFSETQ. The junction had 6 bases not matched to a gene; V was cut back by 5 bases and J by 7 bases. The CDR3 is made up of 13 amino acids. Supplemented by reference TRBV5-1 and TRBJ2-5, the full variable domain reads KAGVTQTPRYLIKTRGQQVTLSCSPISGHRSVSWYQQTPGQGLQFLFEYFSETQRNKGNFPGRFSGRQFSNSRSEMNVSTLELGDSALYLCASRGQGSGTQYFGPGTRLLVL.

CDR3 sequence (DNA): TGTGCCAGCCGAGCGGGAAATACAGATACGCAGTATTTT. Protein sequence: CASRAGNTDTQYF. This sequence joins TRBV28 and TRBJ2-3; the match to TRBD2 covers 7 bases. The CDR3 runs 13 residues. The V gene's germline CDR1 is MDHEN and CDR2 SYDVKM. The J segment lost 3 bases and the V segment lost 8 bases, leaving 5 bases of the junction unmatched.

The CDR3 is CASSLGDTDTGELFF. DNA for the CDR3: TGTGCCAGCAGCTTAGGTGACACGGACACCGGGGAGCTGTTTTTT. The V gene is TRBV5-5, the J gene TRBJ2-2; D gene unclear. Germline CDR1 is SGHKS and CDR2 is YYEKEE (reference sequence). This CDR3 has 15 amino acids. V was shortened by 2 bases and J by 3 bases, with 11 bases between the two germline ends. The full variable domain, completed using reference TRBV5-5 and TRBJ2-2, is DAGVTQSPTHLIKTRGQQVTLRCSPISGHKSVSWYQQVLGQGPQFIFQYYEKEERGRGNFPDRFSARQFPNYSSELNVNALLLGDSALYLCASSLGDTDTGELFFGEGSRLTVL.

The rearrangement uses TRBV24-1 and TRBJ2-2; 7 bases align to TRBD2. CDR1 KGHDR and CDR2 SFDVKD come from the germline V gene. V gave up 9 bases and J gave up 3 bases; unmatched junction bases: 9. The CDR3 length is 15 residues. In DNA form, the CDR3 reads TGTGCCACCCAACGGGGGGAAACGGACACCGGGGAGCTGTTTTTT. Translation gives CATQRGETDTGELFF.

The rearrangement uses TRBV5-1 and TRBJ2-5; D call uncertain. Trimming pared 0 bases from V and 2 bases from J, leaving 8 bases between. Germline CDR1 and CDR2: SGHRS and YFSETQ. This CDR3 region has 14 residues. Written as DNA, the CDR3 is TGCGCCAGCAGCTTGGGACACGAGCAAGAGACCCAGTACTTC. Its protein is CASSLGHEQETQYF.

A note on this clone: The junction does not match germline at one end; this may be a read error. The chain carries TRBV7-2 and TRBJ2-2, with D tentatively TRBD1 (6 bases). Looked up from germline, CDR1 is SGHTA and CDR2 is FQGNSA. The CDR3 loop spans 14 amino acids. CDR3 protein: CASSGQGNAGELFF. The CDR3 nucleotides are TGTGCCAGCAGCGGCCAGGGGAACGCCGGGGAGCTGTTTTTT.

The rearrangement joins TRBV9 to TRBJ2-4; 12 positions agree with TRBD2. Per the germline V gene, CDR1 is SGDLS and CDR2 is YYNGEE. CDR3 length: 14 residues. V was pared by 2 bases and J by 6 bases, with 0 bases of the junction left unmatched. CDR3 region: CASSVGLAGNIQYF. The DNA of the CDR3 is TGTGCCAGCAGCGTGGGACTAGCGGGAAACATTCAGTACTTC.

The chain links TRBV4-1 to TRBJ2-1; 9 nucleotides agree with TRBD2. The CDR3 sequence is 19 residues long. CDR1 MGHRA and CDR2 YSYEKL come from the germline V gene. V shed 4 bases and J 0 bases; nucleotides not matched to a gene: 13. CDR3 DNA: TGCGCCAGCAGCCCCACGCCAGCGGGAGGAAGAGGCTCCTACAATGAGCAGTTCTTC. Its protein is CASSPTPAGGRGSYNEQFF.

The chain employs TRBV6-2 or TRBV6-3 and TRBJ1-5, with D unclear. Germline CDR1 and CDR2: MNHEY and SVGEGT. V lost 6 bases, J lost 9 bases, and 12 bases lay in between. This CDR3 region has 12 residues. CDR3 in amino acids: CASSPSGGPQHF. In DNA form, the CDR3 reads TGTGCCAGCAGCCCCTCCGGAGGGCCCCAGCATTTT.

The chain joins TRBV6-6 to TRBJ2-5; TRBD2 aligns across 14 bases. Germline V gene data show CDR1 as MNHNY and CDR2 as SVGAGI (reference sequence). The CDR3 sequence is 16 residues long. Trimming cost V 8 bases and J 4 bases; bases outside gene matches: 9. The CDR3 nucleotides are TGTGCCAGCCAGGGACTAGCGGGAGAAGGAGGAGAGACCCAGTACTTC. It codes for CASQGLAGEGGETQYF.

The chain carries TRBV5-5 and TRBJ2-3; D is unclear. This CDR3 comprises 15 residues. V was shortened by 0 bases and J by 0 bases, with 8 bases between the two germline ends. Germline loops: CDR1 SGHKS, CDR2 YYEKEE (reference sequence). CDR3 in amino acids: CASSLGQFSTDTQYF. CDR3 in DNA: TGTGCCAGCAGCTTGGGGCAATTTAGCACAGATACGCAGTATTTT.